This TCR beta chain was captured by sequencing in a study of CD8+ T cells in alopecia areata. Study findings and constraints: In lesional scalp, particularly from alopecia totalis/universalis, clonality was higher than in normal scalp.

About this clone: The antigen is not known.

It was cDNA, reverse transcribed from extracted RNA, that served as the sequencing template. Produced via immunoSEQ multiplex PCR; TCRdb's table is partial and in-frame only. The sample records about 150,000 clones, roughly 52% being singletons. V was shortened by 5 bases and J by 1 base, with 14 bases between the two germline ends. There are 14 residues in the CDR3. Per germline, CDR1 GTSNPN and CDR2 SVGIG (reference sequence). Treatment defined: oral pan-JAK inhibitor, 5-10 mg twice daily. PBMCs served as the source from which CD4+ and CD8+ T cells were sorted. The V call is TRBV30, the J call TRBJ1-1; TRBD1 might be the D (5 bases). Sequenced material: CD8+ T cells sorted from blood, taken at week 4, from a patient treated with tofacitinib. The sequence was collected from a human donor with alopecia areata. Written as DNA, the CDR3 is TGTGCCTGGGCCCCGGGGGGAGAGAACACTGAAGCTTTCTTT. Translated: CAWAPGGENTEAFF.